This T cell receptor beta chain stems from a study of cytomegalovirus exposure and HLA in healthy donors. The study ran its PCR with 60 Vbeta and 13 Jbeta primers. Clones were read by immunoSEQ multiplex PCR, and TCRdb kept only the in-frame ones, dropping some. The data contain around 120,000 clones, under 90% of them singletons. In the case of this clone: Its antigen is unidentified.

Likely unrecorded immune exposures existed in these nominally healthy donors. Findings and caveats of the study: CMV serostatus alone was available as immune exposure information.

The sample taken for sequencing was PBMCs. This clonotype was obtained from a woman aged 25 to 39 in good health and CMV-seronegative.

The chain's CDR3 is CASSYWTGSTDTQYF. The CDR3 DNA reads TGTGCCAGCAGCTACTGGACAGGGAGCACAGATACGCAGTATTTT. The chain combines TRBV7-2 with TRBJ2-3; TRBD1 matches at 8 bases. The CDR3 contains 15 residues. Germline CDR1 is SGHTA and CDR2 is FQGNSA. The ends lost 4 bases at V and 0 bases at J; junction bases unmatched: 3.